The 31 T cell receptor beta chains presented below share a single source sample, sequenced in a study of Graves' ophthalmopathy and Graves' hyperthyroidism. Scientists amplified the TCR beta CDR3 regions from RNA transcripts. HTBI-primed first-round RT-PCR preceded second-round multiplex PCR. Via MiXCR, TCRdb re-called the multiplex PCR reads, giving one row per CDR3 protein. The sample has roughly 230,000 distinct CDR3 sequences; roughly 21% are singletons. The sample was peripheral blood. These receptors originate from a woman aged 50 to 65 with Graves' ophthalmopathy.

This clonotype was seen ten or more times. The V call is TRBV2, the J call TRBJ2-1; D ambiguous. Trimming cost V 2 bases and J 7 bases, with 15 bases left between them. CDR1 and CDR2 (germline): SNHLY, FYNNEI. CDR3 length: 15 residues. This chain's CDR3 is CASSEWQANNNEQFF. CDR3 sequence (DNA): TGTGCCAGCAGTGAATGGCAGGCCAACAATAATGAGCAGTTCTTC.

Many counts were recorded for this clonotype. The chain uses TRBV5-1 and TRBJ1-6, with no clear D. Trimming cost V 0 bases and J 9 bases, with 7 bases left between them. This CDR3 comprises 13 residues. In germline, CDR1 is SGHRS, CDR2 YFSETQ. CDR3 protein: CASSLGITSPLHF. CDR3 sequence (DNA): TGCGCCAGCAGCTTGGGGATCACTTCACCCCTCCACTTT. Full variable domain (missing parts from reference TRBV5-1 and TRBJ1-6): KAGVTQTPRYLIKTRGQQVTLSCSPISGHRSVSWYQQTPGQGLQFLFEYFSETQRNKGNFPGRFSGRQFSNSRSEMNVSTLELGDSALYLCASSLGITSPLHFGNGTRLTVT.

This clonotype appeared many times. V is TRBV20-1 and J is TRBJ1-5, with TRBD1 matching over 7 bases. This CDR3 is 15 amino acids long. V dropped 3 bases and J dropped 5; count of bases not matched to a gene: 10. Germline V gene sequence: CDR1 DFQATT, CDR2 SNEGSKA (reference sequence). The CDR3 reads CSASRGTVEDQPQHF. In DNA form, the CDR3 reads TGCAGTGCTAGCCGCGGGACAGTGGAGGATCAGCCCCAGCATTTT.

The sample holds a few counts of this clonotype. The CDR3 coding sequence is TGCGCCAGTCGGGCCGGTTTCCCCACCTACGAGCAGTACTTC. Protein sequence: CASRAGFPTYEQYF. The chain recombines TRBV5-1 with TRBJ2-7; D unclear. CDR3 length: 14 residues. The V gene's germline CDR1 is SGHRS and CDR2 YFSETQ. The V end lost 8 bases, the J end lost 2 bases, and 17 bases lay between the germline ends.

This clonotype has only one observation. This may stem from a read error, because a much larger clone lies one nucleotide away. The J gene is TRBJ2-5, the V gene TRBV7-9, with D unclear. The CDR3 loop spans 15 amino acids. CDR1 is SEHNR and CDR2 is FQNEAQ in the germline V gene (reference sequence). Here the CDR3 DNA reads TGTGCCAGCAGCTTAGCGGCCAGGTACCAAGAGACCCTGTACTTC. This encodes CASSLAARYQETLYF.

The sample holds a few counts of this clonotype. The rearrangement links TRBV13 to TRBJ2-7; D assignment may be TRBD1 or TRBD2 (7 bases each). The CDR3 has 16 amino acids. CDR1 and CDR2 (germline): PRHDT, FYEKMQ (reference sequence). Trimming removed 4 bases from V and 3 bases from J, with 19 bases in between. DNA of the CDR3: TGTGCCAGCAGCTACCAGGGGGGGGGGCGGCTCTACGAGCAGTACTTC. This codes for CASSYQGGGRLYEQYF.

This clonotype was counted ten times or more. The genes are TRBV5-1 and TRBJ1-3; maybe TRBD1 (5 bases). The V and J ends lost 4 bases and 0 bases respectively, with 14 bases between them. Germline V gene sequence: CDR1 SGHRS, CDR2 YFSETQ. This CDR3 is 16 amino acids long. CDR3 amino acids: CASSRDRIPSGNTIYF. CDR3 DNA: TGCGCCAGCAGCCGAGACAGAATTCCCTCTGGAAACACCATATATTTT.

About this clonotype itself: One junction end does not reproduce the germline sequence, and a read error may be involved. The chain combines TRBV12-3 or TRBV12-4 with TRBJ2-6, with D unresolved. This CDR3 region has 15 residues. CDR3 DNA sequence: TGTGTCAGCACCTCGGTGTTTTCTGGGGCCAACGTCCTGACTTTC. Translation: CVSTSVFSGANVLTF.

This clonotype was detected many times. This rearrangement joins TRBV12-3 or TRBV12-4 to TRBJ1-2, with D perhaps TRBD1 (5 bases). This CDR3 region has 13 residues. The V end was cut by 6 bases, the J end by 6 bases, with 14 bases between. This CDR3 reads CASSPGGLDGYTF. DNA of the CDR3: TGTGCCAGCAGCCCCGGGGGGTTGGATGGCTACACCTTC.

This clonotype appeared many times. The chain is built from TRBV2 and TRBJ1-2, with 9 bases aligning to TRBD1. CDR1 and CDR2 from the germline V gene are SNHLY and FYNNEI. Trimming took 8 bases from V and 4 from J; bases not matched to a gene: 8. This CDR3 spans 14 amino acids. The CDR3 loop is CASPQGQGLYGYTF. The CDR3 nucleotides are TGTGCCAGCCCCCAGGGACAGGGTCTCTATGGCTACACCTTC.

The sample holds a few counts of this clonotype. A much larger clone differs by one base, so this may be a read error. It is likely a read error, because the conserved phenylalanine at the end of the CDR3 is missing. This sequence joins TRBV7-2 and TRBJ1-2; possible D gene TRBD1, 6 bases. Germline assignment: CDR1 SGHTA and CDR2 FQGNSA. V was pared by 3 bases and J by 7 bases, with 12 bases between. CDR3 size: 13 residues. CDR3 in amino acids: CASSLGARGGYTV. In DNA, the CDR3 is TGTGCCAGCAGCTTGGGGGCCCGAGGTGGCTACACCGTC.

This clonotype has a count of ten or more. The CDR3 spells CASSETPSGNTEAFF. CDR3 sequence (DNA): TGCGCCAGCAGTGAGACCCCGAGCGGGAACACTGAAGCTTTCTTT. This chain joins TRBV10-1 and TRBJ1-1; D call uncertain. V gave up 2 bases and J gave up 1 base, with 11 bases separating them. The CDR3 sequence is 15 residues long. Looked up from germline, CDR1 is WNHNN and CDR2 is SYGVQD (reference sequence).

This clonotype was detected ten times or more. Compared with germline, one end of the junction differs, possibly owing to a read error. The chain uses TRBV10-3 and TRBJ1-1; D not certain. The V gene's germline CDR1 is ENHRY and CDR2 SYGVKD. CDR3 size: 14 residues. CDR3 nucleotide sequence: TGTGCCACCAGTATAAACCAGGCGAACACTGAAGCTTTCTTT. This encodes CATSINQANTEAFF.

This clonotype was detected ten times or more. The CDR3 spells CASSLNWAGYTF. CDR3 bases: TGTGCCAGCAGTTTAAACTGGGCTGGCTACACCTTC. The V and J genes are TRBV12-3 or TRBV12-4 and TRBJ1-2; D is unresolved. The germline V and J ends were trimmed by 2 bases and 7 bases, with 8 bases remaining between them. The CDR3 is 12 residues long.

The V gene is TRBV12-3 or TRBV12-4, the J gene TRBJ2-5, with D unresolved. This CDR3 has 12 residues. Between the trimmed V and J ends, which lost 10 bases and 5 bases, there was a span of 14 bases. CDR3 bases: TGTGCCACCACTACAACCGGGGAGACCCAGTACTTC. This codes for CATTTTGETQYF.

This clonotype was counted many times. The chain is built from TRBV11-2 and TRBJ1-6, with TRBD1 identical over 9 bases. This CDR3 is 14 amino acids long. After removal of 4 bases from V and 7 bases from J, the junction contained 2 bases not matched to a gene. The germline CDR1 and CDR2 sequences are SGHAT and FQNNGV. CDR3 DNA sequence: TGTGCCAGCAGCTGGGGACAGGGAAATTCACCCCTCCACTTT. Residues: CASSWGQGNSPLHF.

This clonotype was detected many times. CDR3 sequence reads: CSARAGTTTKYF. Written as DNA, the CDR3 is TGCAGTGCTAGAGCCGGGACCACCACCAAGTACTTC. This chain links TRBV20-1 with TRBJ2-5; D might be TRBD1 or TRBD2, each matching 5 bases. This CDR3 spans 12 amino acids. Trimming pared 1 base from V and 12 bases from J, leaving 15 bases between. CDR1 DFQATT and CDR2 SNEGSKA come from the germline V gene (reference sequence).

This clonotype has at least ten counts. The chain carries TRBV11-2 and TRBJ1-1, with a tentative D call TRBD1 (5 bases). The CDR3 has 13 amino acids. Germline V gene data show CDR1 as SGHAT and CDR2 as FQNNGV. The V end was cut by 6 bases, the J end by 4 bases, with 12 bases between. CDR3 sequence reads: CASRLDSVTEAFF. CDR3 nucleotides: TGTGCCAGCAGACTAGACAGTGTCACTGAAGCTTTCTTT.

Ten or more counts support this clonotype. Here the CDR3 reads CASKGLGNTIYF. Written as DNA, the CDR3 is TGTGCCAGCAAGGGACTGGGAAACACCATATATTTT. This chain joins TRBV28 and TRBJ1-3, with a possible D match to TRBD1 (5 bases). V shed 7 bases and J shed 4 bases, with 8 bases lying between them. The CDR3 length is 12 residues. Germline CDR1 reads MDHEN; CDR2 reads SYDVKM.

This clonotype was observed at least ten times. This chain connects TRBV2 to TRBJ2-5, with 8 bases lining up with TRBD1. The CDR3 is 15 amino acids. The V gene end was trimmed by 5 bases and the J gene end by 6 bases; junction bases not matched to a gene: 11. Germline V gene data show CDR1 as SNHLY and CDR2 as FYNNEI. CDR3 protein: CASSSSGTGGQTQYF. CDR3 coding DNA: TGTGCCAGCAGTTCCTCCGGGACAGGCGGTCAGACCCAGTACTTC. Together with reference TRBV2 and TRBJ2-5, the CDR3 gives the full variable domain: EPEVTQTPSHQVTQMGQEVILRCVPISNHLYFYWYRQILGQKVEFLVSFYNNEISEKSEIFDDQFSVERPDGSNFTLKIRSTKLEDSAMYFCASSSSGTGGQTQYFGPGTRLLVL.

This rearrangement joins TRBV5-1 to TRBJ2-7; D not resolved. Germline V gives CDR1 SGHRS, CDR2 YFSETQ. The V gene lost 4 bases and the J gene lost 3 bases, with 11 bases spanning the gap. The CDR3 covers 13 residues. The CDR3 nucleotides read TGCGCCAGCAGCCCATCGAACTTCTACGAGCAGTACTTC. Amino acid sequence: CASSPSNFYEQYF.

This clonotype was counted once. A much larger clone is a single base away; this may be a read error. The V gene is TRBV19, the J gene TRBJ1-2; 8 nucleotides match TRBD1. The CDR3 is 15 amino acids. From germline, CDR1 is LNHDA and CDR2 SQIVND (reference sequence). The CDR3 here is CVSSSHGQGKNGYTF. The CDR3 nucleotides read TGTGTCAGTAGTTCCCACGGACAGGGTAAGAATGGCTACACCTTC.

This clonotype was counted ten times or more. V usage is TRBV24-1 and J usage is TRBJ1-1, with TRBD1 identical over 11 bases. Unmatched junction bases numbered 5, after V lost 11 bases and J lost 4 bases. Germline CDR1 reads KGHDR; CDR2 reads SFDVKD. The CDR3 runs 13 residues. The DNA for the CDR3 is TGTGCCAGTCGGGACAGGGGGTCCACTGAAGCTTTCTTT. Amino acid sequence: CASRDRGSTEAFF.

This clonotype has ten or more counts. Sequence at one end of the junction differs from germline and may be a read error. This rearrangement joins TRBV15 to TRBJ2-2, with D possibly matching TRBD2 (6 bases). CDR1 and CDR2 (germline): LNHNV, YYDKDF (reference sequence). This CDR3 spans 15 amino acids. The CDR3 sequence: CATSRVSGDTGELFF. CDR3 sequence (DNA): TGTGCCACCAGTAGAGTTAGCGGAGACACCGGGGAGCTGTTTTTT.

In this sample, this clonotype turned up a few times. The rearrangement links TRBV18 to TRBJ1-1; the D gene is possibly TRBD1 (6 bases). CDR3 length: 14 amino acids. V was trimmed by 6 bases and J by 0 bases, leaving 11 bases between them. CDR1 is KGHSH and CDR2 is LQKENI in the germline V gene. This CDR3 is CASSRTVMNTEAFF. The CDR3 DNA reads TGTGCCAGCTCTCGGACAGTTATGAACACTGAAGCTTTCTTT.

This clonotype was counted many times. The CDR3 here is CASSSGGPVQETQYF. In nucleotides, the CDR3 is TGTGCCAGCTCATCGGGAGGTCCAGTCCAAGAGACCCAGTACTTC. The chain recombines TRBV12-3 or TRBV12-4 with TRBJ2-5; 7 nucleotides align to TRBD2. The CDR3 extends over 15 amino acids. V shed 8 bases and J 1 base; nucleotides not matched to a gene: 10.

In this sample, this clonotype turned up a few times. The CDR3 loop is CATSRGHDTEAFF. CDR3 DNA sequence: TGTGCCACCAGTAGGGGCCACGACACTGAAGCTTTCTTT. This chain links TRBV24-1 with TRBJ1-1; D is perhaps TRBD1 (5 bases). The germline gives CDR1 KGHDR, CDR2 SFDVKD. V lost 6 bases, J lost 3 bases, and 10 bases lay in between. This CDR3 region has 13 residues.

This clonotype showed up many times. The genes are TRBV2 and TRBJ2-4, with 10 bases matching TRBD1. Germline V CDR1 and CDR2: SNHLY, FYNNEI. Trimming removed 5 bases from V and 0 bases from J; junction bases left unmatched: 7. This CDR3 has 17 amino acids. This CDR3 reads CASSTGQGRVAKNIQYF. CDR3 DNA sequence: TGTGCCAGCAGTACGGGACAGGGGCGAGTAGCCAAAAACATTCAGTACTTC.

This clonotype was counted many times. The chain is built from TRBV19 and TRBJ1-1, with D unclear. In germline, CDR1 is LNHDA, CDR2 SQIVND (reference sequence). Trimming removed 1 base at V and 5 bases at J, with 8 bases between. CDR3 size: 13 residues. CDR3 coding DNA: TGTGCCAGTAGTATAGGACATCGGACTGAAGCTTTCTTT. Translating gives CASSIGHRTEAFF. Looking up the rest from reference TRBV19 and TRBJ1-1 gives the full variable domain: DGGITQSPKYLFRKEGQNVTLSCEQNLNHDAMYWYRQDPGQGLRLIYYSQIVNDFQKGDIAEGYSVSREKKESFPLTVTSAQKNPTAFYLCASSIGHRTEAFFGQGTRLTVV.

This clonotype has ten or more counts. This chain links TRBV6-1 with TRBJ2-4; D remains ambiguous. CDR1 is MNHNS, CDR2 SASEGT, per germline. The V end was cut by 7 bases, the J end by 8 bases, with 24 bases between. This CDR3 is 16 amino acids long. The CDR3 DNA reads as TGTGCCAGCACCTCCCCGGGCTCGAAAACTGGGGACATTCAGTACTTC. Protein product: CASTSPGSKTGDIQYF.

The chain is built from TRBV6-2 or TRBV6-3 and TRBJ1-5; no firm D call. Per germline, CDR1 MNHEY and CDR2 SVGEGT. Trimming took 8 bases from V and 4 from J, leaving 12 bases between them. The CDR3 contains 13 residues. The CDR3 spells CASRWENNQPQHF. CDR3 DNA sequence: TGTGCCAGCCGATGGGAAAATAATCAGCCCCAGCATTTT.